Sequencing of this T cell receptor beta chain was carried out in a study of breast tumors, draining lymph nodes, adjacent tissues. This clonotype has ten or more counts. Antigen unknown. Germline values: CDR1 LNHDA, CDR2 SQIVND (reference sequence). This CDR3 is 15 amino acids long. V gave up 4 bases and J gave up 1 base, with 11 bases separating them. Notes on the study in general: Tumors had less TCR diversity than lymph nodes, more than nontumor tissue. Luminal-like breast cancer showed significantly higher tumor–nontumor repertoire similarity than basal-like. The data were judged consistent with most tumor T cells coming from lymph node and expanding in tumor.

Axillary draining lymph nodes of breast cancer patients supplied the node samples. TCRdb reprocessed the multiplex PCR reads with MiXCR, giving one entry per CDR3 protein. The sample has over 250,000 distinct CDR3 sequences, roughly 31% seen once. This chain joins TRBV19 and TRBJ1-3, with a tentative D call TRBD1 (6 bases). Sequenced material: axillary lymph node tissue. The sequence was obtained from a female donor with breast cancer. Some clones in this sample may be carry-over from other donors' samples. The CDR3 DNA reads TGTGCCAGTAGTACCGAAACAGGGTCTGGAAACACCATATATTTT. Encoded protein: CASSTETGSGNTIYF.